Shown below are 2 T cell receptor beta chains from a single sample sequenced in a study of T cell responses to AZD1222 COVID-19 vaccine. TCRdb's copy holds only in-frame clones and misses some; the assay was immunoSEQ multiplex PCR. This sample has approximately 140,000 clones, with approximately 92% found just once. Sequenced here: peripheral blood, sampled 28 days after the second AZD1222 dose. The receptors stem from an adult who received the AZD1222 COVID-19 vaccine.

The rearrangement joins TRBV9 to TRBJ1-1; D is uncertain. Germline V gene sequence: CDR1 SGDLS, CDR2 YYNGEE. V lost 0 bases to trimming and J lost 4 bases, with 13 bases between them. This CDR3 is 15 amino acids long. CDR3 DNA sequence: TGTGCCAGCAGCGTAGGCCCACAGTCCGGCACTGAAGCTTTCTTT. Amino acids: CASSVGPQSGTEAFF.

The V gene is TRBV15, the J gene TRBJ2-1, with 8 positions matching TRBD2. The CDR3 extends over 16 amino acids. CDR1 is LNHNV and CDR2 is YYDKDF in the germline V gene (reference sequence). Losses at the gene ends were 2 bases for V and 9 bases for J; bases not matched to a gene: 12. CDR3 loop: CATSRRAGDIGREQFF. CDR3 coding DNA: TGTGCCACCAGCAGACGAGCGGGAGATATTGGGCGTGAGCAGTTCTTC. Filled out from reference TRBV15 and TRBJ2-1, the complete variable domain reads DAMVIQNPRYQVTQFGKPVTLSCSQTLNHNVMYWYQQKSSQAPKLLFHYYDKDFNNEADTPDNFQSRRPNTSFCFLDIRSPGLGDTAMYLCATSRRAGDIGREQFFGPGTRLTVL.